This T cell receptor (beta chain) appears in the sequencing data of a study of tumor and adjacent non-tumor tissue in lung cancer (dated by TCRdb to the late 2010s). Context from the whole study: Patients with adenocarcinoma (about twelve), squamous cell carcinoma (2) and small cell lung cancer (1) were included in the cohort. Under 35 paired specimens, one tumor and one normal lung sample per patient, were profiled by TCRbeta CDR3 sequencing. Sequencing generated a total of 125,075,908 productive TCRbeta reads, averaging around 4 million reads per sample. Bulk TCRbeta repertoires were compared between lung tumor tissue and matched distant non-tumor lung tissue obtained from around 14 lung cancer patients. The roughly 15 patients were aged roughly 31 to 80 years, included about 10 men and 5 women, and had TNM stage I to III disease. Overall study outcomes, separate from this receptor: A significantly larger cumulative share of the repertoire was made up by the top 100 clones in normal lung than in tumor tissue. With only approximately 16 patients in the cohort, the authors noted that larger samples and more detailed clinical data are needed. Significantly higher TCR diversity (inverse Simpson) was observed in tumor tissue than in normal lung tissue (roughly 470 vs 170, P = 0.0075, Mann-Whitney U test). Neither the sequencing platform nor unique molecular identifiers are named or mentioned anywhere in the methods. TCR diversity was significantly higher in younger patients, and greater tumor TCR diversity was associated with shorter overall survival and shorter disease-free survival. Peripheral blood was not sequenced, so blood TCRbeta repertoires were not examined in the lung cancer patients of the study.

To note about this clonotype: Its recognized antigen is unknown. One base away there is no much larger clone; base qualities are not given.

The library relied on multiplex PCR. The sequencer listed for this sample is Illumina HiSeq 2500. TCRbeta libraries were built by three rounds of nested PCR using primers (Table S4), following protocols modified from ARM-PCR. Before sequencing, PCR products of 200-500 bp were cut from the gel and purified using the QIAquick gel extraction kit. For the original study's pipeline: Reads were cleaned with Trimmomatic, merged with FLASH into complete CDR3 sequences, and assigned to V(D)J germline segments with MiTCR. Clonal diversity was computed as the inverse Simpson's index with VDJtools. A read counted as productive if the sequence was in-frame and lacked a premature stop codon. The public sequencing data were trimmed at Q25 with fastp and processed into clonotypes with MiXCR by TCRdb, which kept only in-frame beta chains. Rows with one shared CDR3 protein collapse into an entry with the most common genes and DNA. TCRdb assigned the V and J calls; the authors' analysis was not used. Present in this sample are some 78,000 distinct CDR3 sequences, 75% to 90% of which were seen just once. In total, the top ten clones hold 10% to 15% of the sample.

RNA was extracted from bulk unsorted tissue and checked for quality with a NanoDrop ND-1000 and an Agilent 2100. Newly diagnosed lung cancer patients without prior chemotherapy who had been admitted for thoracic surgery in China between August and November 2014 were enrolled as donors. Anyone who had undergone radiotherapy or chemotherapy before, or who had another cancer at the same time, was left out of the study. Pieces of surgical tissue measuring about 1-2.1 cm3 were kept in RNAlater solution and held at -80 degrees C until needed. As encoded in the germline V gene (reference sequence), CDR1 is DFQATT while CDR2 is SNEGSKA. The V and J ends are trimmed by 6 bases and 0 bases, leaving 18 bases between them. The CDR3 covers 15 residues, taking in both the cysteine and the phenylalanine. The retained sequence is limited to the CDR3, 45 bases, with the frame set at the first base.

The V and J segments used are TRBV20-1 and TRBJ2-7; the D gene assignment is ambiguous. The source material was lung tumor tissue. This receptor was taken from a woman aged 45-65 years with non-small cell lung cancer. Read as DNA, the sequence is TGCAGTGCCAATTTAGAGCCGATAAACTCCTACGAGCAGTACTTC. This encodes CSANLEPINSYEQYF.